These 20 T cell receptor beta chains were sequenced from one sample in a study of cytomegalovirus exposure and HLA in healthy donors. The PCR ran on 60 Vbeta and 13 Jbeta primers. Data came from immunoSEQ multiplex PCR; TCRdb stores just in-frame clones and leaves some out. The sample's table shows some 51,000 clones. Sequencing was done on a sample of PBMCs. These receptors all come from a man aged 40-49 years in good health and CMV-seropositive.

The rearrangement uses TRBV19 and TRBJ1-2; D ambiguous. Germline lookup yields CDR1 LNHDA and CDR2 SQIVND (reference sequence). The CDR3 contains 14 residues. V was cut by 4 bases and J by 7 bases, with 16 bases left in between. CDR3 loop: CASSSPRVFGGYTF. The CDR3 DNA reads as TGTGCCAGTAGTAGCCCCCGGGTCTTTGGTGGCTACACCTTC. The complete variable domain, with remaining parts taken from reference TRBV19 and TRBJ1-2, reads DGGITQSPKYLFRKEGQNVTLSCEQNLNHDAMYWYRQDPGQGLRLIYYSQIVNDFQKGDIAEGYSVSREKKESFPLTVTSAQKNPTAFYLCASSSPRVFGGYTFGSGTRLTVV.

The genes are TRBV4-3 and TRBJ1-6; D not resolved. Germline V gene lookup returns CDR1 LGHNA and CDR2 YSLEER. CDR3 length equals 15 residues. Trimming stripped 0 bases from V and 5 bases from J, with 8 bases between. CDR3 coding DNA: TGCGCCAGCAGCCAAGATAGCCAGAATAATTCACCCCTCCACTTT. Amino acids: CASSQDSQNNSPLHF.

The rearrangement links TRBV6-5 to TRBJ2-7; D is unresolved. The CDR3 is 15 amino acids. CDR1 and CDR2 from the germline V gene are MNHEY and SVGAGI. V was clipped by 4 bases and J by 1 base, with 14 bases between them. CDR3 bases: TGTGCCAGCAGTTCCCTGACCGGCGGTTCCTACGAGCAGTACTTC. Translating it yields CASSSLTGGSYEQYF.

The gene calls are TRBV6-6 and TRBJ2-7, with 7 positions matching TRBD2. CDR3 length equals 13 residues. J was trimmed by 2 bases and V by 11 bases; bases with no gene match: 9. The germline CDR1 and CDR2 sequences are MNHNY and SVGAGI (reference sequence). Written as DNA, the CDR3 is TGTGCCGGATGGGGAGGGAGCCCCTACGAGCAGTACTTC. Translated: CAGWGGSPYEQYF.

The chain carries TRBV29-1 and TRBJ2-1, with D perhaps matching TRBD1 (6 bases). CDR3 length: 12 residues. Between the trimmed V and J ends, which lost 4 bases and 10 bases, there was a span of 14 bases. Germline V lookup: CDR1 SQVTM, CDR2 ANQGSEA. The CDR3 bases are TGCAGCGTTGGCAGCGCAGGGGACGAGCAGTTCTTC. Amino acids: CSVGSAGDEQFF.

The chain is built from TRBV4-3 and TRBJ1-2, with a possible D match to TRBD1 (5 bases). V lost 0 bases and J lost 8, with 13 bases in between. This CDR3 is built from 14 residues. Germline assignment: CDR1 LGHNA and CDR2 YSLEER. In DNA, the CDR3 is TGCGCCAGCAGCCAAGAGGGGGGAGCGGGGGGCTACACCTTC. Its protein is CASSQEGGAGGYTF.

This chain links TRBV6-5 with TRBJ2-7, with 11 bases aligning to TRBD1. The CDR3 covers 12 residues. Losses at the gene ends were 8 bases for V and 7 bases for J; bases not matched to a gene: 4. Germline CDR1 and CDR2: MNHEY and SVGAGI. The CDR3 bases are TGTGCCAGCGGACAGGGGGCTGGGGAGCAGTACTTC. Encoded protein: CASGQGAGEQYF.

The chain carries TRBV6-1 and TRBJ1-1, with a possible D match to TRBD1 (5 bases). Germline V lookup: CDR1 MNHNS, CDR2 SASEGT. Trimming took off 3 bases at V and 9 bases at J, with 14 bases between the two ends. The CDR3 length is 13 residues. CDR3 nucleotides: TGTGCCAGCAGTGATCGGGACTCCACCAAAGCTTTCTTT. Translating it yields CASSDRDSTKAFF.

The J gene is TRBJ2-7, the V gene TRBV15; the D gene is possibly TRBD1 (5 bases). This CDR3 has 15 residues. Germline V lookup: CDR1 LNHNV, CDR2 YYDKDF (reference sequence). V dropped 0 bases and J dropped 1 base, with 10 bases sitting between them. CDR3 protein: CATSRESAGSYEQYF. Here the CDR3 DNA reads TGTGCCACCAGCAGAGAATCTGCAGGGTCCTACGAGCAGTACTTC.

This chain joins TRBV27 and TRBJ1-2; maybe TRBD1 (5 bases). The germline V gene has CDR1 MNHEY and CDR2 SMNVEV (reference sequence). The CDR3 runs 15 residues. V shed 6 bases and J shed 0 bases, with 14 bases lying between them. The chain's CDR3 is CASRNLGLTNYGYTF. For the CDR3, the DNA is TGTGCCAGCAGGAACTTGGGACTGACTAACTATGGCTACACCTTC.

The chain couples TRBV27 to TRBJ2-2; perhaps TRBD1 as D (5 bases). Germline V gene lookup returns CDR1 MNHEY and CDR2 SMNVEV (reference sequence). The CDR3 covers 16 residues. Deletions cut 5 bases from V and 4 bases from J, with 17 bases between. The CDR3 reads CASSTSSTATTGELFF. CDR3 in DNA: TGTGCCAGCAGTACAAGCTCGACAGCGACCACCGGGGAGCTGTTTTTT.

The chain carries TRBV6-5 and TRBJ2-7, with no clear D. V was clipped by 2 bases and J by 1 base, with 12 bases between them. This CDR3 is built from 15 residues. Looked up from germline, CDR1 is MNHEY and CDR2 is SVGAGI. CDR3 loop: CASSYGFTESYEQYF. Written as DNA, the CDR3 is TGTGCCAGCAGTTACGGGTTTACGGAGTCCTACGAGCAGTACTTC.

In DNA, the CDR3 is TGTGCCAGCAGCCCGGACATGAACACTGAAGCTTTCTTT. Amino acids: CASSPDMNTEAFF. The rearrangement links TRBV5-6 to TRBJ1-1; a possible D gene is TRBD1 (5 bases). Per the germline V gene, CDR1 is SGHDT and CDR2 is YYEEEE. V was trimmed by 4 bases and J by 0 bases, leaving 7 bases between them. This CDR3 region has 13 residues.

The rearrangement uses TRBV18 and TRBJ1-2; TRBD1 might be the D (5 bases). CDR3 length equals 12 residues. CDR1 and CDR2 from the germline V gene are KGHSH and LQKENI. The ends were cut back, 6 bases at V and 8 bases at J, with 13 bases in the middle. The CDR3 region is CASSSGTGGYTF. The CDR3 bases are TGTGCCAGCTCTTCAGGGACTGGCGGCTACACCTTC.

CDR3 sequence (DNA): TGTGCCAGCAGTTTATTGGACGGGAGGGGACCCGTCAATGAGCAGTTCTTC. Its protein product is CASSLLDGRGPVNEQFF. The V and J genes are TRBV27 and TRBJ2-1; TRBD2 matches at 8 bases. Per the germline V gene, CDR1 is MNHEY and CDR2 is SMNVEV (reference sequence). Trimming cost V 1 base and J 6 bases; bases outside gene matches: 11. The CDR3 loop spans 17 amino acids.

This chain joins TRBV7-3 and TRBJ2-1; D perhaps matches TRBD2 (6 bases). The germline gives CDR1 SGHTA, CDR2 FQGTGA. The CDR3 length is 15 residues. The V gene lost 4 bases and the J gene lost 12 bases, with 22 bases spanning the gap. The DNA of the CDR3 is TGTGCCAGCAGCTCCAGCGGAGGGGATGCGGTCACGCAGTTCTTC. It specifies CASSSSGGDAVTQFF.

The rearrangement joins TRBV2 to TRBJ2-5, with 8 bases identical to TRBD2. V gave up 2 bases and J gave up 4 bases; unmatched junction bases: 6. This CDR3 is built from 15 residues. Germline V gene lookup returns CDR1 SNHLY and CDR2 FYNNEI. Here the CDR3 DNA reads TGTGCCAGCAGTGAAAATGGGCTAGCGGGAGAGACCCAGTACTTC. Translation: CASSENGLAGETQYF. The whole variable domain, remainder taken from reference TRBV2 and TRBJ2-5, is EPEVTQTPSHQVTQMGQEVILRCVPISNHLYFYWYRQILGQKVEFLVSFYNNEISEKSEIFDDQFSVERPDGSNFTLKIRSTKLEDSAMYFCASSENGLAGETQYFGPGTRLLVL.

The chain links TRBV5-1 to TRBJ2-3, with 8 bases lining up with TRBD1. The CDR3 runs 15 residues. Per the germline V gene, CDR1 is SGHRS and CDR2 is YFSETQ. The junction had 4 bases not matched to a gene; V was cut back by 0 bases and J by 4 bases. In nucleotides, the CDR3 is TGCGCCAGCAGCTTGGCGGGACAGGAACCAGATACGCAGTATTTT. It translates to CASSLAGQEPDTQYF.

The chain couples TRBV6-5 to TRBJ1-5; maybe TRBD1 (5 bases). The CDR3 consists of 14 residues. The V gene's germline CDR1 is MNHEY and CDR2 SVGAGI. V lost 4 bases to trimming and J lost 7 bases, with 14 bases between them. CDR3 coding DNA: TGTGCCAGCAGTTCGGCAGGGACTTACCAGCCCCAGCATTTT. It yields the protein CASSSAGTYQPQHF.

The rearrangement links TRBV6-4 to TRBJ2-7; 10 bases fit TRBD2. Germline CDR1 is MRHNA and CDR2 is SNTAGT. The CDR3 is 15 amino acids. V lost 4 bases to trimming and J lost 5 bases; unmatched junction nucleotides: 8. The CDR3 DNA reads TGTGCCAGCAGTGCCTCTAGCGGGAGCGGGAACGAGCAGTACTTC. It codes for CASSASSGSGNEQYF.